Sequencing of this TCR beta chain was carried out in a study of cytomegalovirus exposure and HLA in healthy donors (dated by TCRdb to 2016 to 2017). About the study as a whole: An earlier analysis of 587 of the donors reported over 250 Gb of sequence data and 95 million to 120 million unique TCR beta sequences obtained from roughly 170 million T cells. Approximately 310 gigabases of sequencing data and approximately 85 million unique TCR sequences were included in an early release covering several hundred HLA-typed donors. Of the 398 genotyped donors, 75% to 85% were placed in the genetic ancestry cluster associated with self-reported Caucasian donors. The study aimed to test whether signatures of past pathogen exposure could be identified by cataloging public T cell receptors. Using immunosequencing, the study profiled T cell repertoires from 500 to 800 subjects and related those repertoires to cytomegalovirus serostatus. Along with the 666-subject first cohort, a separate validation cohort of around 120 different subjects was used. The study combined high-throughput TCR immunosequencing, statistical association of individual TCRs with disease status, and machine learning to predict cytomegalovirus infection status. In a later analysis, previously published TCR beta repertoires from several hundred donors were re-analyzed and high-resolution HLA genotyping was added so that TCR occurrence patterns could be studied. In the later analysis, no new phenotypic data were used to find candidate immune exposures; instead, reliance was placed on TCR beta sequences and their occurrence across donors. To decide whether each TCR beta V gene segment behaved as functional or pseudogenic, an earlier analysis of 587 of the donors relied on high-throughput TCR beta sequencing. Donor age, sex, ethnicity and CMV serostatus were compiled alongside the repertoire data. A later genetic analysis used genome-wide SNP genotypes for about 55% of the 666 donors, treating that subset as a discovery cohort. All discovery cohort repertoires had been generated on a single sequencing platform. HLA typing included class I and class II loci at four-digit resolution. Typing coverage varied by locus: roughly 629-630 donors for A, B, C, DRB1 and DQB1; 500 to 550 for DQA1; nearly 610 for DPA1; roughly 450 for DPB1. Roughly five DR-DQ haplotypes were handled as single units for association and clustering because linkage in the cohort was strong. Among 300 to 500 genotyped donors of the cohort, an average of approximately 240,000 unique TCR beta nucleotide sequences was sequenced per donor, of which 15% to 20% were non-productive. Broad study findings and their caveats: The cohort was sequenced for TCR beta chains only, and without alpha or paired-chain data the features that could be detected were limited. A total of fewer than 200 TCR beta chains were listed by the study as associated with cytomegalovirus. According to a later analysis, parvovirus B19, influenza, CMV and Epstein-Barr virus appeared linked to several top co-occurrence clusters. Because HLA typing was missing for some donors at each locus, association tests included only the typed subset. Compared with the roughly 700-donor mean, donors in an Asian-associated ancestry cluster had fewer N-insertions in productive TCRs, according to a later genetic analysis. The presence/absence analyses assumed that sequencing depth was roughly uniform across donors, and that assumption may not be true. Compared with equally common non-associated chains, HLA-associated TCR beta chains in a later analysis were more clonally expanded and had lower generation probabilities. Correlated functional status among segregating V segments might reflect linkage disequilibrium, but an unknown experimental factor could not be ruled out. Most TCR sequences were observed very rarely across donors, whereas some public TCRs were present in many individuals. A later genetic analysis associated a missense DCLRE1C variant with V-gene and J-gene trimming of TCR beta chains, and an independent cohort replicated the association. A later analysis found that TCR association rates varied across HLA loci, with DRB1 alleles showing the most associated TCRs and HLA-C alleles the fewest. Cytomegalovirus status was reported to be diagnosed by the classifier with high specificity and sensitivity in both the original and validation cohorts. A cluster of highly shared sequence variants was judged likely to be a technical artifact of the sequencing pipeline. Immune exposure information for the cohort was limited to CMV serostatus. A further reported finding was that TCR beta sequences accurately predicted the HLA-A and HLA-B alleles for most subjects in the first cohort. The authors suggested that the approach could potentially be extended to other disease states and immunological phenotypes. In an earlier analysis of a few hundred of the donors, most TCR beta V segments were observed in productive rearrangements about 87% or about 30% of the time, broadly matching IMGT annotations. In a later analysis, most CMV-associated TCR beta chains were found to appear HLA-restricted, with HLA associations seemingly driven largely by CMV exposure. In vitro tests confirmed that a few of the cytomegalovirus-associated TCR beta chains recognize cytomegalovirus antigens. Some IMGT-functional V segments, including TRBV6-2 and TRBV6-3, could not be distinguished by the 87-base-pair reads and were therefore excluded. A later analysis associated 17,000 or so TCR beta sequences with specific HLA alleles at a false discovery rate of 0.05. Approximately 16 rarely observed V segments, including chromosome 9 orphons, were excluded from the earlier analysis of 550 to 700 of the donors because counts were too low. When HLA alleles, especially DR and DQ, strongly co-occurred, TCR associations were difficult to assign to individual alleles.

As concerns this clone: It has no known antigen specificity. Nothing much larger sits one base from this clone, and base qualities are not available.

The CDR3, cysteine through phenylalanine, is 13 amino acids long. Only the CDR3 region is kept as DNA, spanning 39 bases read in frame from base 1. CDR1 and CDR2 are read off the germline V gene as KGHSH and LQKENI. At the junction V is shortened by 8 bases and J by 7 bases; bases outside the gene matches: 6. In total, approximately 690 healthy bone marrow donors made up the cohort. At the time of sampling, every cohort member was nominally healthy, though immune exposures that went unrecorded were likely present. The donor tested CMV seropositive and was one of the 289 seropositive cohort members. Every donor gave a peripheral blood sample, and the peripheral blood mononuclear cells from that sample were used for TCR beta sequencing. Genomic DNA extraction from the blood cell samples was performed with the Qiagen DNeasy Blood Extraction Kit. To prepare the library, the immunoSEQ multiplex PCR assay was applied. For the multiplex PCR, a mixture combining 60 forward primers for TCR Vbeta segments and 13 reverse primers for TCR Jbeta segments was used. A multiplex PCR assay on genomic DNA amplified the CDR3 region of rearranged TCR beta genes. The Illumina HiSeq System was used to sequence the amplified TCR beta libraries as 87-base-pair reads. The original methods were these. Across the 500 to 850 repertoires, a later analysis counted about 81 million unique TCR beta chains, some 11 million of which were shared by at least two donors. Raw reads were error-corrected and collapsed into unique sequences by a nearest-neighbor algorithm in which closely related sequences were merged to remove PCR and sequencing errors. V, D and J gene segments were assigned by aligning CDR3 sequences to IMGT reference sequences. For a sequence to be retained, at least a six-nucleotide match to both a V gene segment and a J gene segment was required. A rearrangement counted as productive if the CDR3 had no stop codons and remained in frame with V and J, and every other rearrangement counted as non-productive. Following IMGT convention, CDR3 was defined as the stretch from the second conserved V-encoded cysteine to the conserved J-encoded phenylalanine. The earlier analysis of approximately 590 of the donors excluded any sequence lacking an unambiguous match to a single V gene segment. An earlier analysis of 587 of the donors called V segments functional above 56.7% productive rearrangements and segregating when the between-donor standard deviation exceeded 5%. A statistical classification framework was built for diagnosing cytomegalovirus status from the catalog of TCR beta chain sequences. In a later analysis, TCR nucleotide sequences were compared against IMGT/GENE-DB human TR gene sequences so that V and J genes could be assigned. In a later analysis, CDR3 sequences and most-parsimonious VDJ recombination scenarios were assigned using the TCRdist pipeline. In a later analysis, each TCR beta chain was defined by its CDR3 amino acid sequence together with its V-gene family, and reads without a unique V-gene family were excluded. In a later analysis, 450 to 600 highly shared, low-generation-probability nucleotide sequences were removed to address suspected cross-contamination and a sequencing artifact. In a later analysis, a clonal expansion index for each public chain was calculated from normalized within-repertoire ranks of inferred template counts. In a later analysis, generation probabilities were computed using a VDJ recombination model fitted to out-of-frame rearrangements, and the results were checked against IGoR. In a later analysis, TCR-TCR, TCR-HLA and TCR-CMV co-occurrence was scored with hypergeometric tests, and a repertoire-size bias correction was applied to TCR pairs. In a later analysis, false discovery rates were estimated by permuting HLA or CMV assignments 20 times. In a later analysis, co-occurring TCRs were grouped with DBSCAN, and TCRdist sequence similarity was added when clustering was performed within HLA-allele-positive subsets. Repertoires with fewer than 30,000 or more than 120,000 public chains were left out of co-occurrence clustering, as were four to six repertoires with anomalous nucleotide sharing. TCRdb carries this immuneACCESS record with in-frame sequences only. Its versions omit some clonotypes, under half of them owing to an unresolved V gene in the studies checked, with the rest unexplained. That table gives V, J and clone size, and the DNA gave D and trimming. Within this sample are about 200,000 clones, with about 85% of them counted one time only. Approximately 0.39% of the sample comes from the top ten.

The specimen was PBMCs. The sequence came from a male donor in good health and CMV-seropositive. The rearranged segments are TRBV18 and TRBJ2-2, with 8 bases aligning to TRBD2. The CDR3 sequence is CASLGLAGGELFF. The DNA is as follows: TGTGCCAGCCTCGGACTAGCTGGCGGGGAGCTGTTTTTT.